This T cell receptor (beta chain) was obtained from a study of TIL therapy for anti-PD-1-resistant metastatic lung cancer. The libraries were made with immunoSEQ v3. Libraries were prepared by immunoSEQ multiplex PCR; TCRdb keeps only in-frame clonotypes and omits some of them. This table has tens of thousands of clones, approximately 70% appearing once. The CDR3 spans 19 residues. Trimming cost V 7 bases and J 4 bases; bases outside gene matches: 19. Time point described: pre-treatment sample, taken before nivolumab and TIL therapy. Tumor tissue came from excised metastases, mostly pleural nodules or supraclavicular lymph nodes.

Sequenced material: tumor tissue, taken at baseline. The chain links TRBV6-7 to TRBJ1-2; 12 nucleotides match TRBD1. TRBV6-7 is designated an ORF whose function remains uncertain. The clonotype comes from a person aged 25-85 years with non-small cell lung cancer. The CDR3 DNA sequence: TGTGCCAGCAACCCTCCCCCCAAGGGACAGGGGGCAGTCGGCTATGGCTACACCTTC. It is translated as CASNPPPKGQGAVGYGYTF.